The TCR beta chain under discussion was sequenced for a study of blood T cell repertoires in COVID-19. Study-level information: Acute and convalescent COVID-19 specimens originated in the United States, Italy and Spain. From T cells, B-cell-depleted T cells, or PBMCs came the material, which was cDNA or gDNA.

As originally analysed: Estimation of nucleated cell counts relied on the amplification of reference gene primers. Data came from immunoSEQ multiplex PCR; TCRdb stores just in-frame clones and leaves some out. For V, J and clone size, that table is used; D and trimming come from the DNA. Seen here are about 250,000 clones, about 87% observed once, and the top ten hold roughly 6.3%. A few counts support this clone. Patients in Seattle were enrolled during active infection, then followed longitudinally. The germline CDR1 and CDR2 sequences are SGDLS and YYNGEE. After removal of 4 bases from V and 6 bases from J, the junction contained 7 bases not matched to a gene. This CDR3 has 15 residues.

This sequence joins TRBV9 and TRBJ1-6; 7 positions match TRBD1. The specimen was peripheral blood. The source of this sequence is a woman aged 30 to 39 with COVID-19, enrolled during active disease. CDR3 DNA sequence: TGTGCCAGCAGCACATCGGGACAGATTAATTCACCCCTCCACTTT. Translation gives CASSTSGQINSPLHF.